These T cell receptor beta chains were read from a single sample in a study of post-analysis software for immune sequencing data. Via MiXCR, TCRdb re-called the PCR reads, giving one row per CDR3 protein. The sample lists about 540,000 distinct CDR3 sequences; 30% to 40% were seen once. The sequenced sample consisted of blood. Receptors originate from a girl between 2 and 17 years old with multiple sclerosis. The CDR3 runs from the conserved cysteine through the conserved F or W. D genes are given only for firm matches. A row's size may be missing; if present it is once, few, many or a size class.

CDR3 | DNA | D | size | J | V
CASSLAPRGEYNEQFF | TGTGCCAGCAGCTTAGCCCCCAGGGGAGAATACAATGAGCAGTTCTTC | . | few | TRBJ2-1 | TRBV7-6
CSAPLAGLDEQFF | TGCAGTGCCCCACTAGCGGGGTTAGATGAGCAGTTCTTC | TRBD2 | . | TRBJ2-1 | TRBV20-1
CASTISGGRGYGYTF | TGTGCCAGCACCATTAGCGGGGGCAGGGGGTATGGCTACACCTTC | TRBD1 | . | TRBJ1-2 | TRBV7-9
CAIRGGTEQFF | TGTGCCATCAGAGGCGGGACTGAGCAGTTCTTC | . | few | TRBJ2-1 | TRBV10-3
CASSAGTATSNYGYTF | TGTGCCAGCAGTGCCGGGACAGCCACTTCTAACTATGGCTACACCTTC | TRBD1 | . | TRBJ1-2 | TRBV12-3/TRBV12-4
CASRRTGDEQFF | TGTGCCAGCAGGAGGACGGGGGATGAGCAGTTCTTC | . | few | TRBJ2-1 | TRBV2
CSAGTTPTYGYTF | TGCAGTGCCGGGACAACCCCAACTTATGGCTACACCTTC | . | . | TRBJ1-2 | TRBV20-1
CSVGLAGRVHNEQFF | TGCAGCGTTGGACTAGCGGGGCGTGTCCACAATGAGCAGTTCTTC | TRBD2 | . | TRBJ2-1 | TRBV29-1
CASSRGGGVDEQFF | TGTGCCAGCTCACGCGGCGGGGGCGTTGATGAGCAGTTCTTC | . | many | TRBJ2-1 | TRBV18
CSARVLGGPNYEQYF | TGCAGTGCTAGAGTATTAGGGGGACCTAATTACGAGCAGTACTTC | . | few | TRBJ2-7 | TRBV20-1
CASSSEDGGGNQPQHF | TGTGCCAGCAGTTCGGAAGACGGGGGTGGGAATCAGCCCCAGCATTTT | . | . | TRBJ1-5 | TRBV6-6
CASSFSPAGGNEQFF | TGCGCCAGCAGCTTCAGCCCAGCGGGGGGCAATGAGCAGTTCTTC | TRBD2 | . | TRBJ2-1 | TRBV5-1
CASSGRASNQPQHF | TGTGCCAGCAGCGGGCGGGCGAGCAATCAGCCCCAGCATTTT | . | . | TRBJ1-5 | TRBV7-2
CASSLPQGITSGRAGEQFF | TGCGCCAGCAGCTTGCCACAGGGGATAACTAGCGGGAGGGCCGGTGAGCAGTTCTTC | TRBD2 | . | TRBJ2-1 | TRBV5-1
CASSQQALTFF | TGTGCCAGCAGCCAGCAAGCACTAACTTTCTTT | . | . | TRBJ1-1 | TRBV3-1
CASSLGALRGGRETQYF | TGTGCCAGCAGCTTGGGAGCCTTGCGGGGGGGTCGTGAGACCCAGTACTTC | TRBD2 | few | TRBJ2-5 | TRBV5-6
CASSFGKQSGSQETQYF | TGTGCCAGCAGTTTTGGGAAACAGTCAGGGAGCCAAGAGACCCAGTACTTC | . | . | TRBJ2-5 | TRBV28
CASSFTGRGYQETQYF | TGTGCCAGCAGTTTCACGGGGAGGGGGTACCAAGAGACCCAGTACTTC | . | . | TRBJ2-5 | TRBV12-3/TRBV12-4
CSARESPGRSVQPQHF | TGCAGTGCTAGAGAGTCCCCAGGGAGATCGGTTCAGCCCCAGCATTTT | . | few | TRBJ1-5 | TRBV20-1
CASSLVWDPTEAFF | TGTGCCAGCAGCTTAGTGTGGGACCCCACTGAAGCTTTCTTT | . | . | TRBJ1-1 | TRBV7-2
CASSPFGETQYF | TGTGCCAGCAGCCCCTTCGGAGAGACCCAGTACTTC | . | . | TRBJ2-5 | TRBV3-1
CASSLRDFEFF | TGTGCCAGCAGCTTGCGGGACTTTGAGTTCTTC | . | . | TRBJ2-1 | TRBV7-9
CASSLQFEQFF | TGCGCCAGCAGCTTGCAGTTTGAGCAGTTCTTC | . | . | TRBJ2-1 | TRBV5-1